Listed below are T cell receptor beta chains from one sample, sequenced in a study of blood T cell repertoires in COVID-19. Only in-frame clones appear in the TCRdb table, and some are missing; sequencing was by immunoSEQ multiplex PCR. The sample yields roughly 250,000 clones, roughly nine tenths seen once. Sequencing was carried out using PBMCs or T cells enriched from blood (not recorded which). These receptors were obtained from a woman between 50 and 59 years old who had recovered from COVID-19. Both conserved end residues are part of each CDR3. Each record gives: J gene, V gene, D gene, clone size, CDR3 protein, CDR3 DNA. D genes are given only for firm matches. For some rows the clone size is stated as once, few or many, or as a class when expanded; others skip it.

TRBJ2-7 TRBV7-9 TRBD1 NA CASSLGQQTYEQYF TGTGCCAGCAGCTTGGGACAGCAAACCTACGAGCAGTACTTC
TRBJ1-3 TRBV7-2 TRBD1 NA CASSPRTGGENTIYF TGTGCCAGCAGCCCCCGGACAGGGGGAGAAAACACCATATATTTT
TRBJ1-1 TRBV6-5 NA few CASSKDSFRTEAFF TGTGCCAGCAGTAAGGACAGTTTTAGGACTGAAGCTTTCTTT
TRBJ1-6 TRBV27 TRBD1 NA CASSWGTGTGNSPLHF TGTGCCAGCAGTTGGGGAACCGGGACAGGGAATTCACCCCTCCACTTT
TRBJ1-6 TRBV28 NA NA CASSLISPYNSPLHF TGTGCCAGCAGTTTAATATCCCCCTATAATTCACCCCTCCACTTT
TRBJ1-2 TRBV28 TRBD1 NA CASRGARDSAYGYTF TGTGCCAGCAGAGGCGCGCGGGACAGCGCGTATGGCTACACCTTC
TRBJ2-7 TRBV6-2/TRBV6-3 TRBD2 NA CASSYPTASGRASDEQYF TGTGCCAGCAGTTACCCCACCGCTAGCGGGAGGGCCTCTGATGAGCAGTACTTC
TRBJ2-1 TRBV5-1 NA NA CASSSQRAPRGEQFF TGCGCCAGCAGCTCACAGCGGGCCCCTCGGGGAGAGCAGTTCTTC
TRBJ1-1 TRBV9 NA NA CASNRVVGGSAEAFF TGTGCCAGCAACCGTGTCGTGGGGGGATCGGCTGAAGCTTTCTTT
TRBJ2-5 TRBV7-2 NA NA CASSLADSLQETQYF TGTGCCAGCAGCTTGGCGGACTCCCTCCAAGAGACCCAGTACTTC
TRBJ1-1 TRBV5-6 NA NA CASSLGNSGRVFF TGTGCCAGCAGCTTAGGTAACAGCGGGAGGGTTTTCTTT
TRBJ1-1 TRBV28 NA NA CASSAAGADTEAFF TGTGCCAGCAGCGCCGCGGGGGCGGACACTGAAGCTTTCTTT
TRBJ2-6 TRBV6-1 NA NA CASSADKTGSGANVLTF TGTGCCAGCAGTGCAGATAAGACAGGCTCTGGGGCCAACGTCCTGACTTTC
TRBJ2-2 TRBV18 NA NA CASSPQAGDTGELFF TGTGCCAGCTCACCACAGGCGGGTGACACCGGGGAGCTGTTTTTT
TRBJ2-7 TRBV24-1 TRBD1 NA CATANPTGIEQYF TGTGCCACCGCAAATCCGACAGGGATCGAGCAGTACTTC
TRBJ2-4 TRBV11-2 NA few CASKIGVGSKNIQYF TGTGCCAGCAAAATAGGGGTCGGATCCAAAAACATTCAGTACTTC
TRBJ2-2 TRBV28 NA NA CASSRTALSGELFF TGTGCCAGCAGCCGGACAGCATTAAGCGGGGAGCTGTTTTTT
TRBJ2-1 TRBV28 TRBD2 once CASSLGGTRLYNEQFF TGTGCCAGCAGTTTGGGTGGGACTAGACTCTACAATGAGCAGTTCTTC
TRBJ1-6 TRBV27 NA NA CASSFGGYLNSPLHF TGTGCCAGCAGTTTCGGGGGGTATCTGAATTCACCCCTCCACTTT